A selection of T cell receptor beta chains follows, all from one sample in a study of molecular identifiers for immune sequencing clone quantification. One entry per CDR3 protein, called by TCRdb with MiXCR from the PCR reads. The sample comprises under 800,000 distinct CDR3 sequences, 25% of which are singletons, and 0.6% to 0.9% rests with the top ten. The sample taken for sequencing was naive CD8+ T cells from blood, with Jurkat cell RNA spiked in. Receptors originate from a human donor in good health. Some libraries in this study had Jurkat cell RNA spiked in. Both conserved end residues are trimmed from each CDR3. Fields, in order: CDR3 length, J gene, V gene, CDR3 protein.

11,TRBJ2-5,TRBV4-3,ASSTRAGEPQY
11,TRBJ2-7,TRBV20-1,SAKAGRYYEQY
11,TRBJ2-7,TRBV6-5,ASSLLKYYEQY
12,TRBJ2-1,TRBV4-1,ASSQEDLYNEQF
14,TRBJ1-4,TRBV9,ASSVYSSPRDEKLF
17,TRBJ1-4,TRBV15,ATSKTRATVRTTNEKLF
14,TRBJ2-3,TRBV27,ASSAWGGDSTDTQY
11,TRBJ2-3,TRBV9,ASSGSFKDTQY
9,TRBJ1-1,TRBV29-1,SVRQGPEAF
13,TRBJ1-6,TRBV2,ASSPGTGHNSPLH
13,TRBJ2-3,TRBV4-1,ASSPRDWGTDTQY
14,TRBJ2-7,TRBV6-2/TRBV6-3,ASSYPFGPSDDEQY
12,TRBJ2-3,TRBV9,ASSVVGRTDTQY
13,TRBJ2-3,TRBV9,ASSVEGQHTDTQY
9,TRBJ2-3,TRBV12-3/TRBV12-4,ASSALDTLY
12,TRBJ2-7,TRBV6-1,ASSSYRVSYEQY
12,TRBJ2-7,TRBV10-3,AISAGTGASEQY
12,TRBJ1-5,TRBV12-3/TRBV12-4,ASSLGSYNQPQH
15,TRBJ2-1,TRBV12-3/TRBV12-4,ASSLIVGASSYNEQF
13,TRBJ2-3,TRBV20-1,SATDFMLSTDTQY
12,TRBJ1-1,TRBV5-4,ASSLVGDTTEAF
11,TRBJ1-1,TRBV20-1,SARWDRGTEAF
13,TRBJ2-1,TRBV18,ASSHPRGSYNEQF
12,TRBJ2-7,TRBV14,ASSQGYGVHEQY
11,TRBJ2-5,TRBV18,ASSPWTTETQY
11,TRBJ2-7,TRBV2,ASLAGGPDEQY
12,TRBJ2-5,TRBV6-5,ASSEFSGGGTQY
16,TRBJ2-3,TRBV4-3,ASSQGWTGGDLADTQY
10,TRBJ1-1,TRBV19,ASWGGVTEAF
14,TRBJ2-1,TRBV3-1,ASSQGLAGGSNEQF
11,TRBJ2-2,TRBV29-1,SVVLGATGELF
13,TRBJ1-3,TRBV7-9,ASRPPVGAGNTIY
14,TRBJ1-5,TRBV4-1,ASSQESGGWGQPQH
13,TRBJ2-7,TRBV6-2/TRBV6-3,ASIEGAGRTYEQY
14,TRBJ2-5,TRBV7-9,ASRDTSGGYQETQY
14,TRBJ1-1,TRBV13,ASSDSLRDRYTEAF
10,TRBJ2-3,TRBV7-9,ASSDRRDTQY
14,TRBJ1-3,TRBV4-1,ASSQIQGADGNTIY
18,TRBJ2-5,TRBV6-5,ASSYTPPWTSGETQETQY
11,TRBJ2-3,TRBV6-2/TRBV6-3,ASSLAGEVTQY
13,TRBJ2-7,TRBV4-3,ASSELGSPAYEQY
9,TRBJ2-1,TRBV24-1,ATGTGNEQF
14,TRBJ2-3,TRBV9,ASSVRQGGSGNTQY
13,TRBJ1-5,TRBV2,ASSPEGIGNQPQH